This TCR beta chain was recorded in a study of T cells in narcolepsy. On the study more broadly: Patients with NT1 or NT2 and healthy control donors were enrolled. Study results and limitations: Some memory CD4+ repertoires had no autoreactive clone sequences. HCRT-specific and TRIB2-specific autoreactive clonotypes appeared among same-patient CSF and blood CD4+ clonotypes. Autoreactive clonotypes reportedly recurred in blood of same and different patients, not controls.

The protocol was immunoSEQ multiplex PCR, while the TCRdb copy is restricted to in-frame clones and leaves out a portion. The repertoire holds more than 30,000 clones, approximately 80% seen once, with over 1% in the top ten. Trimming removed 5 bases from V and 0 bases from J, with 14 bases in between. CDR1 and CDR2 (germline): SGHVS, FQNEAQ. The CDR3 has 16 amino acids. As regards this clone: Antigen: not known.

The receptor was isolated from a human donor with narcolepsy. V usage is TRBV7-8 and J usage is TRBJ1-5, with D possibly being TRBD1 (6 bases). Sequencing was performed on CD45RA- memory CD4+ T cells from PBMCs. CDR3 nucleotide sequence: TGTGCCAGCAGCAGCTACAGGGATCGTAGCAATCAGCCCCAGCATTTT. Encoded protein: CASSSYRDRSNQPQHF.